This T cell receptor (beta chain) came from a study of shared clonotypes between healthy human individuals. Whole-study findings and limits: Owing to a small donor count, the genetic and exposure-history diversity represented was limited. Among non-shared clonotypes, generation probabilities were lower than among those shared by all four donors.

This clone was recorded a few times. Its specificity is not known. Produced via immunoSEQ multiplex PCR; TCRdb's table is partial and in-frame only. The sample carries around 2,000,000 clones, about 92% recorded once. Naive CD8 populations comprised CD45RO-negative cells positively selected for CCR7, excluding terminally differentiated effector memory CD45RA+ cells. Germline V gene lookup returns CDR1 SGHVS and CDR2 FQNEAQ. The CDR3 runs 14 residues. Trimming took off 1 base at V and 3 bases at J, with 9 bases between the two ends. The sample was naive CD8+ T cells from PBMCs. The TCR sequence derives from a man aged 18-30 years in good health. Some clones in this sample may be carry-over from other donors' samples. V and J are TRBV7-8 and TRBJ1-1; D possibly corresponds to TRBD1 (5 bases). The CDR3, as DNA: TGTGCCAGCAGCTTAGGGGGGGAGGACACTGAAGCTTTCTTT. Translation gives CASSLGGEDTEAFF.